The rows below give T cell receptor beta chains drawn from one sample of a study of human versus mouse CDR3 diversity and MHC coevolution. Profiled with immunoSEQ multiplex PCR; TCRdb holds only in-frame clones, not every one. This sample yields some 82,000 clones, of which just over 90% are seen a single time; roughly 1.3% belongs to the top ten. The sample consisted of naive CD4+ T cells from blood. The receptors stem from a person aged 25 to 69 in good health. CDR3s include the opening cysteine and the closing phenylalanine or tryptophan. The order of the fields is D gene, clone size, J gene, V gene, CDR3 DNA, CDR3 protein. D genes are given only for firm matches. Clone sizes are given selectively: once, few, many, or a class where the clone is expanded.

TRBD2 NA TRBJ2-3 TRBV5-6 TGTGCCAGCAGCTTGTCTCTAGCGGGGGGTTATACGCAGTATTTT CASSLSLAGGYTQYF
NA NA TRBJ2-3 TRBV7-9 TGTGCCAGCAGCGACTTCACCACAGATACGCAGTATTTT CASSDFTTDTQYF
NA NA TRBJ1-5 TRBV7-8 TGTGCCAGCAGCCAAAAGAGAAGGGGGTTAGGGAATCAGCCCCAGCATTTT CASSQKRRGLGNQPQHF
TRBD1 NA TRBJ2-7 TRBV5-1 TGCGCCAGCAGCCGACTTACGGGACAGGGCTCCTACGAGCAGTACTTC CASSRLTGQGSYEQYF
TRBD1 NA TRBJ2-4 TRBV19 TGTGCCAGTAGTAGCCAAGGGACAGGTCGTAATCAGTACTTC CASSSQGTGRNQYF
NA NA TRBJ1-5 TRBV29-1 TGCAGCGTTCAACTGACAGGAGATCAGCCCCAGCATTTT CSVQLTGDQPQHF
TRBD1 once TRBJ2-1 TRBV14 TGTGCCACTACAGCCAAGGGTGGGACAGGAGCTTTCAATGAGCAGTTCTTC CATTAKGGTGAFNEQFF
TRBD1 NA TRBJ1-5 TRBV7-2 TGTGCCAGCAGCTTAGGGTACAGGGGAGAACAGCCCCAGCATTTT CASSLGYRGEQPQHF
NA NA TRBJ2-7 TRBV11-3 TGTGCCAGCAGCTCGACACAGGGCACCGACGAGCAGTACTTC CASSSTQGTDEQYF
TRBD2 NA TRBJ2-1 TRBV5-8 TGTGCCAGCAGCTTGGGACTAGCGGGCTACAATGAGCAGTTCTTC CASSLGLAGYNEQFF
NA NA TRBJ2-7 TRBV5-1 TGCGCCAGCAGCCCGTTAGGGGACTCCTACGAGCAGTACTTC CASSPLGDSYEQYF
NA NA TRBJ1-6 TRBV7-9 TGTGCCAGCAGCCCTTCCGGTAATTCACCCCTCCACTTT CASSPSGNSPLHF
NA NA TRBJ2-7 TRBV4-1 TGCGCCAGCAGCCAAGCGGAGGGCCCACTCTACGAGCAGTACTTC CASSQAEGPLYEQYF
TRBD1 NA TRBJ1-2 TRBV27 TGTGCCAGCAGTTTACAGGCAGGGGGGAACTATGGCTACACCTTC CASSLQAGGNYGYTF
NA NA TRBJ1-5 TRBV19 TGTGCCGTGAGGGAACCCAATCAGCCCCAGCATTTT CAVREPNQPQHF
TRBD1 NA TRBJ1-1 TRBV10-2 TGCGCCAGCAGGGCGGACAGGGAAAACACTGAAGCTTTCTTT CASRADRENTEAFF
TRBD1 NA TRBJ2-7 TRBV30 TGTGCCTGGAGGGAACAGGGGAAGGACTACGAGCAGTACTTC CAWREQGKDYEQYF
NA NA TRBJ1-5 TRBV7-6 TGTGCCAGCAGCTTATACTCTTACGGGAATCAGCCCCAGCATTTT CASSLYSYGNQPQHF
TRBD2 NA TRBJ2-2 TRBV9 TGTGCCAGCAGCGTAGTCCCTAGCGGACACACCGGGGAGCTGTTTTTT CASSVVPSGHTGELFF
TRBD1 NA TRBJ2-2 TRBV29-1 TGCAGCGTTGCCGCCGGGACAGGGATTAACACCGGGGAGCTGTTTTTT CSVAAGTGINTGELFF
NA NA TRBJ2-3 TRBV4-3 TGCGCCAGCAGCCAAGTACTGGGGCAGTCCAACCCAGATACGCAGTATTTT CASSQVLGQSNPDTQYF
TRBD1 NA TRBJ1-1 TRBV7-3 TGTGCCAGCAGCTTTAGGGGGCTCACTGAAGCTTTCTTT CASSFRGLTEAFF
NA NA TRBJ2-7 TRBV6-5 TGTGCCAGCAGTTCAGTCTCGGGGCGCGGGGACGAGCAGTACTTC CASSSVSGRGDEQYF
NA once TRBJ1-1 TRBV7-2 TGTGCCAGCAGCGACCGGGGGGCGCCCCGTGACACTGAAGCTTTCTTT CASSDRGAPRDTEAFF
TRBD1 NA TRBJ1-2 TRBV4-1 TGCGCCAGCAGCCAATCCCGGTCAGGGGGTATCGACGGCTACACCTTC CASSQSRSGGIDGYTF
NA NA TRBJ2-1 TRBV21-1 TGTGCCAGCAGCCAGGGCGGGGCGTCCAATGAGCAGTTCTTC CASSQGGASNEQFF
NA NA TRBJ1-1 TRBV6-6 TGTGCCAGCAGTTACGGCAAGGGGGTCCTTGAAGCTTTCTTT CASSYGKGVLEAFF
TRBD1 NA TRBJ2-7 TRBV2 TGTGCCAGCAGTGATTCGGGACAGGGTCATTACGAGCAGTACTTC CASSDSGQGHYEQYF